What follows is one T cell receptor beta chain and its context. The data belong to a study of T cells in Graves' hyperthyroidism and ophthalmopathy. TCR beta CDR3 regions were amplified from RNA transcripts. Carried out on the TCR CDR3, a first-round RT-PCR used the HTBI primer set. In TCRdb, the multiplex PCR reads were re-called with MiXCR into one record per CDR3 protein. The repertoire includes about 520,000 distinct CDR3 sequences, approximately 25% of them detected once, and 10% to 12% sits in the top ten. With 3 bases clipped from V and 4 bases from J, the junction kept 8 bases outside the gene matches. This CDR3 is 15 amino acids long. CDR1 LGHDT and CDR2 YNNKEL come from the germline V gene (reference sequence).

The chain combines TRBV3-1 with TRBJ2-7; 8 nucleotides line up with TRBD1. Sequenced sample: blood. The clonotype comes from a woman in her twenties or thirties with Graves' ophthalmopathy. CDR3 nucleotide sequence: TGTGCCAGCAGCCAGCTCGGACAGGGCACTTACGAGCAGTACTTC. It yields the protein CASSQLGQGTYEQYF.